A single sample gave rise to the 22 T cell receptor beta chains below, sequenced in a study (dated by TCRdb to about 2015). The library was prepared using 5' RACE. This sample was sequenced with an Illumina MiSeq. TCRdb reprocessed the public reads (quality trimming at Q25 with fastp, clone calling with MiXCR) and kept in-frame beta chains. Rows merge per CDR3 protein into single entries with the most common DNA and genes. The sample table contains 55,000 to 70,000 distinct CDR3 sequences; only one count was recorded for more than 25% of them. Of the sample, 3.2% falls within the top ten clones. The source material was tumor-infiltrating memory CD4+ T cells sorted from the breast tumor. Read against the paper, the sample's cell subset or site label means: memory CD4+ T cells, CD4+CD45RO+CD25-. The receptors originated from a female donor with breast cancer.

Ten or more counts support this clonotype. The chain employs TRBV11-2 and TRBJ2-1, with D uncertain. The CDR3 spans 15 residues. V was clipped by 1 base and J by 0 bases, with 7 bases between them. Germline assignment: CDR1 SGHAT and CDR2 FQNNGV. CDR3 DNA sequence: TGTGCCAGCAGCTTAGGAGTTAACTCCTACAATGAGCAGTTCTTC. Translating it yields CASSLGVNSYNEQFF.

The chain links TRBV6-5 to TRBJ2-6; 7 bases are shared with TRBD1. Losses at the gene ends were 6 bases for V and 1 base for J; bases not matched to a gene: 12. Germline V gene sequence: CDR1 MNHEY, CDR2 SVGAGI. This CDR3 has 18 residues. CDR3 protein: CASSSLETGDSGANVLTF. The CDR3, as DNA: TGTGCCAGCAGCTCCTTAGAAACAGGGGATTCTGGGGCCAACGTCCTGACTTTC.

This clonotype was detected a few times. V and J are TRBV9 and TRBJ2-5; 8 positions agree with TRBD1. This CDR3 contains 15 residues. Germline CDR1 is SGDLS and CDR2 is YYNGEE. The V gene end was trimmed by 4 bases and the J gene end by 2 bases; junction bases not matched to a gene: 7. The CDR3: CASSTGTGGQETQYF. Here the CDR3 DNA reads TGTGCCAGCAGCACAGGAACAGGGGGACAAGAGACCCAGTACTTC.

The sample holds a few counts of this clonotype. The chain combines TRBV15 with TRBJ2-5, with D perhaps matching TRBD2 (6 bases). The V end was cut by 7 bases, the J end by 1 base, with 16 bases between. The CDR3 is made up of 15 amino acids. CDR1 is LNHNV, CDR2 YYDKDF, per germline (reference sequence). The CDR3 spells CATTPGGAGQETQYF. The CDR3 DNA reads as TGTGCCACCACCCCCGGGGGTGCGGGCCAAGAGACCCAGTACTTC.

This clonotype ranks as medium-sized (0.01 to 0.1%). The V call is TRBV20-1, the J call TRBJ1-5; D gene ambiguous. The V gene's germline CDR1 is DFQATT and CDR2 SNEGSKA (reference sequence). V was trimmed by 1 base and J by 5 bases, leaving 6 bases between them. This CDR3 comprises 12 residues. The DNA of the CDR3 is TGCAGTGCTAGAGCAGGCGATCAGCCCCAGCATTTT. Its translation: CSARAGDQPQHF.

In this sample, this clonotype turned up a few times. The chain carries TRBV24-1 and TRBJ2-1, with a weak D call TRBD1 (7 bases). CDR3 length equals 16 residues. Looked up from germline, CDR1 is KGHDR and CDR2 is SFDVKD. V was cut by 5 bases and J by 2 bases, with 15 bases left in between. CDR3 protein: CATSGGVGTAYNEQFF. The CDR3 bases are TGTGCCACCAGTGGGGGGGTCGGGACAGCCTACAATGAGCAGTTCTTC.

This clonotype ranks as medium-sized. The gene calls are TRBV6-2 or TRBV6-3 and TRBJ1-4; a possible D gene is TRBD1 (5 bases). The ends were cut back, 8 bases at V and 6 bases at J, with 10 bases in the middle. This CDR3 has 12 amino acids. CDR1 and CDR2 from the germline V gene are MNHEY and SVGEGT. The CDR3 loop reads CASQGDDEKLFF. Here the CDR3 DNA reads TGTGCCAGCCAAGGGGATGATGAAAAACTGTTTTTT.

As regards this clonotype: The conserved phenylalanine or tryptophan normally closing the CDR3 is absent here, so this likely arose from a read error. The rearrangement uses TRBV7-7 and TRBJ2-7; no clear D gene. CDR3 length: 13 residues. Germline-derived CDR1 and CDR2 are SSHAT and FNYEAQ (reference sequence). The CDR3 DNA reads TGTGCTAGCAGCGCCGGAACGCATCGCGGGCAGTACATC. Its protein is CASSAGTHRGQYI.

This sequence joins TRBV7-2 and TRBJ1-2, with D possibly being TRBD1 (6 bases). Trimming left V 5 bases short and J 5 bases short, with 12 bases between. The germline CDR1 and CDR2 sequences are SGHTA and FQGNSA. This CDR3 has 13 residues. For the CDR3, the DNA is TGTGCCAGCAGCCATTCAACAGGGTATGGCTACACCTTC. Protein sequence: CASSHSTGYGYTF.

This clonotype was recorded a few times. CDR3 protein: CASSLTQGGERRAFF. CDR3 nucleotide sequence: TGCGCCAGCAGCCTCACCCAGGGGGGGGAAAGGAGGGCTTTCTTT. The chain uses TRBV4-3 and TRBJ1-1, with 7 bases that match TRBD1. The CDR3 sequence is 15 residues long. Trimming took 4 bases from V and 11 from J; bases not matched to a gene: 16. CDR1 is LGHNA and CDR2 is YSLEER in the germline V gene.

The chain couples TRBV5-1 to TRBJ2-3, with TRBD2 matching 12 bases. The germline gives CDR1 SGHRS, CDR2 YFSETQ. CDR3 size: 18 residues. Unmatched junction bases numbered 11, after V lost 4 bases and J lost 2 bases. DNA of the CDR3: TGCGCCAGCAGCATACTAGCGGGAGGAGGGGGGGCCACAGATACGCAGTATTTT. Its translation: CASSILAGGGGATDTQYF.

This chain joins TRBV7-2 and TRBJ2-2, with TRBD1 identical over 8 bases. With 5 bases clipped from V and 5 bases from J, the junction kept 7 bases outside the gene matches. The CDR3 has 15 residues. CDR1 SGHTA and CDR2 FQGNSA come from the germline V gene. CDR3 sequence: CASSRQGSETGELFF. The CDR3, as DNA: TGTGCCAGCAGCCGACAGGGGAGTGAGACCGGGGAGCTGTTTTTT.

The CDR3 DNA follows: TGTGCCAGCAGCCCACTCCGGCGACTAGGGGTAGACTACGAGCAGTACTTC. The encoded protein is CASSPLRRLGVDYEQYF. This rearrangement joins TRBV6-2 or TRBV6-3 to TRBJ2-7; D is perhaps TRBD2 (6 bases). Deletions cut 6 bases from V and 3 bases from J, with 24 bases between. Germline values: CDR1 MNHEY, CDR2 SVGEGT. The CDR3 spans 17 residues.

This clonotype came up a few times. CDR3 DNA: TGTGCCAGCAGCTCCAGGACTGGCTCGAACACCGGGGAGCTGTTTTTT. Encoded protein: CASSSRTGSNTGELFF. This chain joins TRBV11-2 and TRBJ2-2; tentative D call: TRBD2 (5 bases). Trimming took 4 bases from V and 0 from J, leaving 12 bases between them. The CDR3 is 16 residues long. The germline V gene has CDR1 SGHAT and CDR2 FQNNGV.

A single count supports this clonotype. The chain has TRBV11-3 and TRBJ2-7, with a tentative D call TRBD1 (6 bases). V dropped 4 bases and J dropped 7 bases, with 11 bases sitting between them. There are 12 residues in the CDR3. The germline gives CDR1 SGHNT, CDR2 YENEEA. The DNA for the CDR3 is TGTGCCAGCAGCTCACAGGGTTTGGAGCAGTACTTC. Translating gives CASSSQGLEQYF.

This clonotype was observed at least ten times. The chain employs TRBV11-3 and TRBJ1-1; no definite D call. Between the trimmed V and J ends, which lost 7 bases and 6 bases, there was a span of 12 bases. Per the germline V gene, CDR1 is SGHNT and CDR2 is YENEEA. This CDR3 region has 12 residues. CDR3 in DNA: TGTGCCAGCACCCCGACGGGCGCTGAAGCTTTCTTT. This translates into CASTPTGAEAFF.

This CDR3 is CASSLKAGTEAFF. Written as DNA, the CDR3 is TGTGCCAGCAGCTTGAAGGCTGGCACTGAAGCTTTCTTT. The chain links TRBV7-2 to TRBJ1-1; D call uncertain. V shed 3 bases and J shed 4 bases, with 9 bases lying between them. The CDR3 consists of 13 residues. Per the germline V gene, CDR1 is SGHTA and CDR2 is FQGNSA.

Of note for this clonotype: A much bigger clone sits one base away, suggesting this may be a read error. The chain couples TRBV7-2 to TRBJ1-5; no clear D. The V end was cut by 3 bases, the J end by 5 bases, with 8 bases between. Germline loops: CDR1 SGHTA, CDR2 FQGNSA. The CDR3 consists of 13 residues. CDR3: CASSFGRDQPQHF. The CDR3 nucleotides read TGTGCCAGCAGCTTTGGACGGGATCAGCCCCAGCATTTT.

This clonotype was recorded once. The chain joins TRBV4-2 to TRBJ1-1; no clear D gene. CDR1 is LGHNA and CDR2 is YNFKEQ in the germline V gene. The V and J ends lost 6 bases and 6 bases respectively, with 20 bases between them. This CDR3 comprises 15 residues. The CDR3 sequence: CASREMGWEKAEAFF. The CDR3 DNA is TGTGCCAGCAGGGAAATGGGGTGGGAGAAGGCTGAAGCTTTCTTT.

This rearrangement joins TRBV7-2 to TRBJ1-5; D remains unclear. The CDR3 runs 15 residues. The germline V gene has CDR1 SGHTA and CDR2 FQGNSA. Trimming removed 2 bases from V and 3 bases from J, with 11 bases in between. The CDR3 loop reads CASSLFEGFNQPQHF. The DNA for the CDR3 is TGTGCCAGCAGCTTATTCGAGGGTTTCAATCAGCCCCAGCATTTT.

There are a few counts of this clonotype. J is TRBJ1-1 and V is TRBV9; D remains unclear. Trimming shortened V by 6 bases and J by 5 bases, and 14 bases separated the two germline ends. Germline lookup yields CDR1 SGDLS and CDR2 YYNGEE. The CDR3 spans 13 residues. The CDR3 DNA is TGTGCCAGCATAATCGATATGGGAACTGAAGCTTTCTTT. Translation: CASIIDMGTEAFF.

This clonotype has ten or more counts. Here the CDR3 DNA reads TGTGCCAGCAGACCAGGGGGCGATGGCGGTGGCTACACCTTC. Its protein is CASRPGGDGGGYTF. The chain has TRBV7-2 and TRBJ1-2, with 8 bases that match TRBD1. Per the germline V gene, CDR1 is SGHTA and CDR2 is FQGNSA. The ends lost 6 bases at V and 7 bases at J; junction bases unmatched: 10. The CDR3 extends over 14 amino acids.